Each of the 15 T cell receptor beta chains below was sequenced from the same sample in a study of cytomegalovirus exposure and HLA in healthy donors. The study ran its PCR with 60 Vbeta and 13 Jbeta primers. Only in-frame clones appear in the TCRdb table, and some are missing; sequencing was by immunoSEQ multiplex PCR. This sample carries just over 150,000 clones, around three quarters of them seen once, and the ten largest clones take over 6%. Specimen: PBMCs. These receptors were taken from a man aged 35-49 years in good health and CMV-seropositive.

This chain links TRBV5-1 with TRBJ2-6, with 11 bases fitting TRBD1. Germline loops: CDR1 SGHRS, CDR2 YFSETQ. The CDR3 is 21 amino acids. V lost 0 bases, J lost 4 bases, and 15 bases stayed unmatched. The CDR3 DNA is TGCGCCAGCAGCTTGGCCCAGGGACAGGGGGTTAACTTGGGCGGGGCCAACGTCCTGACTTTC. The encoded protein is CASSLAQGQGVNLGGANVLTF.

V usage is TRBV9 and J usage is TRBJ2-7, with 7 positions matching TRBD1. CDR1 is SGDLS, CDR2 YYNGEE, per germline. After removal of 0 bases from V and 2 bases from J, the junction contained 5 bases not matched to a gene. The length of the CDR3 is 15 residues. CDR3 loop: CASSVETGWPYEQYF. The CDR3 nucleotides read TGTGCCAGCAGCGTAGAGACAGGGTGGCCCTACGAGCAGTACTTC.

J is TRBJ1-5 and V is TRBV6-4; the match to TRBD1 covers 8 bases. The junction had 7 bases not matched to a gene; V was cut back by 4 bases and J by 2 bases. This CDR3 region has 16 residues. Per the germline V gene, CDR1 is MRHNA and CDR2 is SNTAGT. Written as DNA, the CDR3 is TGTGCCAGCAGTGTCGCCTCGACAGGGGGCAATCAGCCCCAGCATTTT. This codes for CASSVASTGGNQPQHF.

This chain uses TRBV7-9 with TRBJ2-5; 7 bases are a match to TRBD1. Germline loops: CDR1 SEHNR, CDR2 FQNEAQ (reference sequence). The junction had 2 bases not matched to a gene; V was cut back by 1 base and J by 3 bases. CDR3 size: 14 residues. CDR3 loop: CASSLEQGKETQYF. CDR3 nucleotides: TGTGCCAGCAGCTTAGAACAGGGGAAAGAGACCCAGTACTTC.

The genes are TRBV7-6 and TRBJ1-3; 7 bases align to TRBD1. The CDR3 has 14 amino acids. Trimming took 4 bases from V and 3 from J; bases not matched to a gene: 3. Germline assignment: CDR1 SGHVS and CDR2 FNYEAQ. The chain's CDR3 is CASSSGQLGNTIYF. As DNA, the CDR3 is TGTGCCAGCAGCTCGGGACAGCTTGGAAACACCATATATTTT.

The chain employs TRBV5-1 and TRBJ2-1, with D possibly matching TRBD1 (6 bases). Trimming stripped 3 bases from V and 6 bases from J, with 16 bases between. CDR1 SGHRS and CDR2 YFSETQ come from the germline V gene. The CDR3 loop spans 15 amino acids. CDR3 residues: CASSSQSTGGNEQFF. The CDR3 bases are TGCGCCAGCAGCTCCCAATCGACAGGTGGCAATGAGCAGTTCTTC.

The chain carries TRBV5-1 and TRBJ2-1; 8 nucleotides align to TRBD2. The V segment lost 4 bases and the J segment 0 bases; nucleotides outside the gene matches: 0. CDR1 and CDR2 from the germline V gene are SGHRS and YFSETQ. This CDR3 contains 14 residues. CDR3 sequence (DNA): TGCGCCAGCAGCGCGGGGGGCTCCTACAATGAGCAGTTCTTC. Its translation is CASSAGGSYNEQFF.

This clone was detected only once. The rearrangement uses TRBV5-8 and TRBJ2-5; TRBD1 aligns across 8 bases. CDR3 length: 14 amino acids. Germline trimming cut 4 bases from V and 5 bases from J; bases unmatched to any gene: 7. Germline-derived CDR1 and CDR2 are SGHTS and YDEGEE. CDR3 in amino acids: CASSKTGASETQYF. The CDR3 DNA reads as TGTGCCAGCAGCAAGACAGGGGCGTCGGAGACCCAGTACTTC.

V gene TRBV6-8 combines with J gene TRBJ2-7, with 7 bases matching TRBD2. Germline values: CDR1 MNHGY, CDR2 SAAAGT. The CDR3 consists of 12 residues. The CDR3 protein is CAEGGRAYEQYF. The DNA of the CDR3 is TGTGCAGAGGGCGGGAGAGCCTACGAGCAGTACTTC.

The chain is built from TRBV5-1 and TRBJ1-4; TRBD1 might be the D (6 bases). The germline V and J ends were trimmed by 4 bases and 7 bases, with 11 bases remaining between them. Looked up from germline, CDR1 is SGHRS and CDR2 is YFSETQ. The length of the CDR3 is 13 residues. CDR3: CASSDRRSEKLFF. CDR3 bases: TGCGCCAGCAGCGACAGGAGGTCTGAAAAACTGTTTTTT.

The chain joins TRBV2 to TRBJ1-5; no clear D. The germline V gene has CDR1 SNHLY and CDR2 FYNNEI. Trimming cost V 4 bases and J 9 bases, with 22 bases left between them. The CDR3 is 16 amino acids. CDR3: CASSAPSRIPQWPQHF. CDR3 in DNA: TGTGCCAGCAGTGCGCCGTCCCGCATCCCTCAGTGGCCCCAGCATTTT. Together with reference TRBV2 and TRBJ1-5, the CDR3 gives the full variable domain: EPEVTQTPSHQVTQMGQEVILRCVPISNHLYFYWYRQILGQKVEFLVSFYNNEISEKSEIFDDQFSVERPDGSNFTLKIRSTKLEDSAMYFCASSAPSRIPQWPQHFGDGTRLSIL.

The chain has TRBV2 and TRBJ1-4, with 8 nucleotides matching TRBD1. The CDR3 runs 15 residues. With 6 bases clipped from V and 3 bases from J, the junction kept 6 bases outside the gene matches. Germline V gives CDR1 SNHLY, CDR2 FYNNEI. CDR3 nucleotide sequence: TGTGCCAGCAGGTTGACAGGGGCCCCTAATGAAAAACTGTTTTTT. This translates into CASRLTGAPNEKLFF.

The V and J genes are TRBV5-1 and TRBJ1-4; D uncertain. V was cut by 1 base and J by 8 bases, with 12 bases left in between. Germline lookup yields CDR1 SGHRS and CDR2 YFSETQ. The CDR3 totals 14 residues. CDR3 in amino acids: CASSLRDTVEKLFF. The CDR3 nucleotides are TGCGCCAGCAGCTTGCGAGACACCGTCGAAAAACTGTTTTTT.

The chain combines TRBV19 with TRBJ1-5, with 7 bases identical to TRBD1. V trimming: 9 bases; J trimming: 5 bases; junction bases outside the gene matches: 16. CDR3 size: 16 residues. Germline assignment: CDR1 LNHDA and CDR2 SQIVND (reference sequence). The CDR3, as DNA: TGTGCCAGCCACCGAGGACAGGAAGGAAGCCATCAGCCCCAGCATTTT. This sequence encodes CASHRGQEGSHQPQHF.

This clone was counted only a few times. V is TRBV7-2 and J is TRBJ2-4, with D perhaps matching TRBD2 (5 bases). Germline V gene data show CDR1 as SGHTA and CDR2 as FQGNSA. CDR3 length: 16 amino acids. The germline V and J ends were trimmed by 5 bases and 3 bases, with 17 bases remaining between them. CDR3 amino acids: CASSGSEAIGKNIQYF. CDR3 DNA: TGTGCCAGCAGCGGCTCGGAGGCGATAGGCAAAAACATTCAGTACTTC.